The T cell receptor beta chain described here comes from a study of blood T cell repertoires in COVID-19. Generated by immunoSEQ multiplex PCR, the TCRdb table keeps only in-frame clones and is missing some. The profile covers approximately 90,000 clones, with about four fifths appearing a single time and 6.3% taken by the ten largest. This clone was counted only a few times. The CDR3 extends over 15 amino acids. V was trimmed by 7 bases and J by 8 bases, leaving 18 bases between them. CDR1 and CDR2 from the germline V gene are MDHEN and SYDVKM. Seattle patients were enrolled while actively infected and followed longitudinally.

The sequencing sample was made of peripheral blood. The receptor's source is a man in his 70s with COVID-19, enrolled during active disease. The chain carries TRBV28 and TRBJ1-6; D might be TRBD1 (6 bases). The CDR3 sequence: CASTLSDRLYSPLHF. CDR3 DNA sequence: TGTGCCAGCACCTTATCTGACAGGCTCTATTCACCCCTCCACTTT. Variable domain in full (rest from reference TRBV28 and TRBJ1-6): DVKVTQSSRYLVKRTGEKVFLECVQDMDHENMFWYRQDPGLGLRLIYFSYDVKMKEKGDIPEGYSVSREKKERFSLILESASTNQTSMYLCASTLSDRLYSPLHFGNGTRLTVT.